These 20 T cell receptor beta chains originate from one sample sequenced in a study of T cells in Graves' hyperthyroidism and ophthalmopathy. TCR beta CDR3 sequences were amplified from RNA transcripts. HTBI primers drove first-round RT-PCR of the TCR CDR3. TCRdb re-called the multiplex PCR reads through MiXCR, storing one row per CDR3 protein. Among 530,000 or so distinct CDR3 sequences listed, more than 15% were seen once. Input material: blood. The origin of the receptors is a young woman with Graves' ophthalmopathy.

This chain links TRBV4-1 with TRBJ1-5; 7 nucleotides line up with TRBD1. The CDR3 is made up of 15 amino acids. Germline CDR1 and CDR2: MGHRA and YSYEKL. Trimming removed 1 base from V and 7 bases from J; junction bases left unmatched: 7. CDR3 sequence (DNA): TGCGCCAGCAGCCAAGTTAGTACAGGGGAACAGCCCCAGCATTTT. This translates into CASSQVSTGEQPQHF.

J is TRBJ1-1 and V is TRBV30; D not certain. The CDR3 has 12 residues. V lost 3 bases and J 0 bases, leaving 5 bases between the germline ends. The germline CDR1 and CDR2 sequences are GTSNPN and SVGIG (reference sequence). For the CDR3, the DNA is TGTGCCTGGAGGGTCATGAACACTGAAGCTTTCTTT. This codes for CAWRVMNTEAFF.

This clonotype appeared many times. This chain uses TRBV6-1 with TRBJ2-1, with TRBD1 identical over 9 bases. Looked up from germline, CDR1 is MNHNS and CDR2 is SASEGT. The CDR3 extends over 15 amino acids. The V and J ends lost 6 bases and 6 bases, in that order; junction bases with no gene match: 9. The CDR3 sequence is CASRNRDREGNEQFF. The CDR3 DNA follows: TGTGCCAGCAGAAACCGGGACAGGGAGGGCAATGAGCAGTTCTTC.

This clonotype was found a few times. The J gene is TRBJ2-1, the V gene TRBV11-2; 10 positions agree with TRBD2. The CDR3 totals 18 residues. V dropped 8 bases and J dropped 0; count of bases not matched to a gene: 13. The germline CDR1 and CDR2 sequences are SGHAT and FQNNGV. The CDR3 sequence: CASSGGLAGVYSYNEQFF. DNA for the CDR3: TGTGCCAGCTCCGGCGGGCTAGCGGGGGTGTACTCCTACAATGAGCAGTTCTTC.

About this clonotype itself: One base away lies a much larger clone, so this may be a sequencing read error. The chain combines TRBV20-1 with TRBJ1-1, with a weak D call TRBD1 (6 bases). The V gene's germline CDR1 is DFQATT and CDR2 SNEGSKA (reference sequence). The CDR3 totals 16 residues. The CDR3 DNA sequence: TGCAGTCCTAGAGAGATGGGGGGGCTGGGGAACACTGAAGCTTTCTTT. This sequence encodes CSPREMGGLGNTEAFF.

Written as DNA, the CDR3 is TGTGCCAGCTCACCACAGACGGACCACAGGGGGCTGAATGGCTACACCTTC. Protein: CASSPQTDHRGLNGYTF. The V and J genes are TRBV18 and TRBJ1-2; 9 bases agree with TRBD1. Trimming removed 1 base from V and 6 bases from J; junction bases left unmatched: 12. The CDR3 is 17 residues long. Germline CDR1 KGHSH, CDR2 LQKENI.

V usage is TRBV9 and J usage is TRBJ2-7; 10 bases map to TRBD1. The V and J ends lost 4 bases and 2 bases, in that order; junction bases with no gene match: 9. The CDR3 runs 16 residues. Germline V lookup: CDR1 SGDLS, CDR2 YYNGEE. The CDR3 protein is CASSLRSGTGAYEQYF. In nucleotides, the CDR3 is TGTGCCAGCAGCTTGAGATCCGGGACAGGGGCCTACGAGCAGTACTTC. The variable domain in full, with the rest retrieved from reference TRBV9 and TRBJ2-7, is DSGVTQTPKHLITATGQRVTLRCSPRSGDLSVYWYQQSLDQGLQFLIQYYNGEERAKGNILERFSAQQFPDLHSELNLSSLELGDSALYFCASSLRSGTGAYEQYFGPGTRLTVT.

This clonotype has a count of ten or more. The chain uses TRBV7-8 and TRBJ2-1; 7 nucleotides line up with TRBD2. The ends lost 1 base at V and 9 bases at J; junction bases unmatched: 3. CDR1 is SGHVS and CDR2 is FQNEAQ in the germline V gene. The CDR3 loop spans 13 amino acids. Here the CDR3 reads CASSLGLAAEQFF. The CDR3 nucleotides are TGTGCCAGCAGCTTAGGGCTAGCGGCTGAGCAGTTCTTC. The full variable domain, rest sourced from reference TRBV7-8 and TRBJ2-1, is GAGVSQSPRYKVAKRGQDVALRCDPISGHVSLFWYQQALGQGPEFLTYFQNEAQLDKSGLPSDRFFAERPEGSVSTLKIQRTQQEDSAVYLCASSLGLAAEQFFGPGTRLTVL.

This clonotype was observed at least ten times. J is TRBJ2-3 and V is TRBV11-2; D is possibly TRBD1 or TRBD2 (5 bases each). Germline CDR1 reads SGHAT; CDR2 reads FQNNGV. Trimming removed 4 bases from V and 3 bases from J, with 20 bases in between. This CDR3 is 17 amino acids long. CDR3 DNA sequence: TGTGCCAGCAGCTCCCCTCACAGGATTCGCGGGACAGATACGCAGTATTTT. Amino acid sequence: CASSSPHRIRGTDTQYF.

This clonotype has ten or more counts. In DNA form, the CDR3 reads TGTGCCAGCAGTGAATACTTCGACACTGAAGCTTTCTTT. It yields the protein CASSEYFDTEAFF. The chain employs TRBV6-1 and TRBJ1-1; D is unclear. The CDR3 is 13 residues long. V was shortened by 2 bases and J by 3 bases, with 7 bases between the two germline ends. Germline CDR1 reads MNHNS; CDR2 reads SASEGT.

This clonotype came up once. The V call is TRBV6-9, the J call TRBJ2-3; D remains unclear. Germline V lookup: CDR1 MNHGY, CDR2 SVAAGI. The V gene lost 4 bases and the J gene lost 6 bases, with 14 bases spanning the gap. There are 14 residues in the CDR3. The CDR3 loop reads CASSLSGSADTQYF. The CDR3 bases are TGTGCCAGCAGTTTATCTGGGTCTGCGGATACGCAGTATTTT.

There are many counts of this clonotype. The CDR3 DNA is TGCAGTGCTAGAGATGAATGGGGACAAAACAATCAGCCCCAGCATTTT. This encodes CSARDEWGQNNQPQHF. The chain couples TRBV20-1 to TRBJ1-5; weak D call: TRBD1 (6 bases). There are 16 residues in the CDR3. Per germline, CDR1 DFQATT and CDR2 SNEGSKA (reference sequence). V shed 0 bases and J shed 3 bases, with 15 bases lying between them.

This clonotype was counted at least ten times. The chain carries TRBV3-1 and TRBJ2-1; the D is unclear. Trimming removed 1 base from V and 5 bases from J, with 3 bases in between. CDR1 and CDR2 (germline): LGHDT, YNNKEL (reference sequence). The CDR3 length is 12 residues. This CDR3 is CASSQVDNEQFF. DNA of the CDR3: TGTGCCAGCAGCCAAGTGGACAATGAGCAGTTCTTC.

This clonotype came up many times. The junction departs from the called germline gene at one end, perhaps through a read error. The rearrangement joins TRBV20-1 to TRBJ1-2; the match to TRBD1 covers 9 bases. The CDR3 loop spans 14 amino acids. Germline V gives CDR1 DFQATT, CDR2 SNEGSKA (reference sequence). CDR3 sequence: CSATRDRVNFGYTF. The CDR3 coding sequence is TGCAGTGCTACGCGGGACAGGGTTAACTTTGGCTACACCTTC.

This clonotype has only a few counts. The chain joins TRBV9 to TRBJ2-1, with 7 bases fitting TRBD2. The CDR3 length is 18 residues. Germline trimming cut 2 bases from V and 2 bases from J; bases unmatched to any gene: 13. Germline CDR1 SGDLS, CDR2 YYNGEE. DNA for the CDR3: TGTGCCAGCAGCGTCGTAACGGGGGGACGGGCCCCCTACAATGAGCAGTTCTTC. It encodes CASSVVTGGRAPYNEQFF. Based on the CDR3 plus reference TRBV9 and TRBJ2-1, the full variable domain is DSGVTQTPKHLITATGQRVTLRCSPRSGDLSVYWYQQSLDQGLQFLIQYYNGEERAKGNILERFSAQQFPDLHSELNLSSLELGDSALYFCASSVVTGGRAPYNEQFFGPGTRLTVL.

This clonotype was counted between two and nine times. The V and J genes are TRBV6-2 or TRBV6-3 and TRBJ2-3; D uncertain. This CDR3 region has 16 residues. The germline CDR1 and CDR2 sequences are MNHEY and SVGEGT. Trimming removed 2 bases from V and 0 bases from J, with 12 bases in between. The CDR3, as DNA: TGTGCCAGCAGTTACGGGCTGGGCTTGAGCACAGATACGCAGTATTTT. It is translated as CASSYGLGLSTDTQYF.

This clonotype was seen only a few times. J is TRBJ2-2 and V is TRBV5-1, with D uncertain. The V end lost 2 bases, the J end lost 4 bases, and 6 bases lay between the germline ends. The length of the CDR3 is 13 residues. Germline lookup yields CDR1 SGHRS and CDR2 YFSETQ. Here the CDR3 reads CASSFEGTGELFF. Written as DNA, the CDR3 is TGCGCCAGCAGCTTTGAAGGCACCGGGGAGCTGTTTTTT.

This clonotype appeared many times. The genes are TRBV2 and TRBJ2-3; 12 nucleotides agree with TRBD2. CDR3 size: 13 residues. CDR1 is SNHLY, CDR2 FYNNEI, per germline. Trimming at V came to 7 bases and at J to 11 bases, leaving 7 bases not matched to a gene. The DNA for the CDR3 is TGTGCCAGCATTCTTTCTAGCGGGGGGGAGCAGTATTTT. As protein: CASILSSGGEQYF.

A few counts support this clonotype. This chain uses TRBV4-3 with TRBJ2-1; unclear D gene. V gave up 0 bases and J gave up 4 bases, with 7 bases separating them. The CDR3 consists of 14 residues. The germline CDR1 and CDR2 sequences are LGHNA and YSLEER. CDR3 sequence reads: CASSQDWSYNEQFF. DNA for the CDR3: TGCGCCAGCAGCCAAGATTGGTCTTACAATGAGCAGTTCTTC.

This clonotype was seen at least ten times. The rearrangement joins TRBV7-8 to TRBJ1-2, with D perhaps matching TRBD1 (5 bases). Germline CDR1 reads SGHVS; CDR2 reads FQNEAQ. This CDR3 has 17 residues. Trimming removed 5 bases from V and 2 bases from J, with 21 bases in between. DNA of the CDR3: TGTGCCAGCAGCACCCGCAAACAAAGGGGATTAAACTATGGCTACACCTTC. Encoded protein: CASSTRKQRGLNYGYTF.